Listed here are 21 T cell receptor beta chains from one sample, sequenced in a study of shared clonotypes between healthy human individuals. The method was immunoSEQ multiplex PCR; TCRdb's version includes in-frame clones alone and lacks a portion of them. This table has approximately 120,000 clones, 68% appearing once. The sample comprised memory CD8+ T cells sorted from blood. Sample subset: CD45RO+ cells pooled with CCR7-negative TemRA cells. These receptors were taken from a woman in her twenties or thirties in good health.

The V gene is TRBV6-5, the J gene TRBJ2-7; TRBD2 matches 12 bases. V was clipped by 2 bases and J by 6 bases; unmatched bases: 2. Germline loops: CDR1 MNHEY, CDR2 SVGAGI. CDR3 length: 14 amino acids. The CDR3 loop is CASSYGGLAGEQYF. The CDR3 DNA reads as TGTGCCAGCAGTTACGGGGGACTAGCGGGCGAGCAGTACTTC.

The chain combines TRBV5-8 with TRBJ2-1, with D possibly matching TRBD1 (6 bases). CDR1 SGHTS and CDR2 YDEGEE come from the germline V gene. The V and J ends lost 7 bases and 5 bases respectively, with 13 bases between them. This CDR3 has 13 residues. CDR3 loop: CASSGQSNNEQFF. In DNA form, the CDR3 reads TGTGCCAGCTCCGGACAGTCAAACAATGAGCAGTTCTTC.

The J gene is TRBJ2-2, the V gene TRBV4-1; TRBD2 agrees at 7 bases. CDR3 length: 20 residues. Losses at the gene ends were 7 bases for V and 0 bases for J; bases not matched to a gene: 20. CDR1 and CDR2 (germline): MGHRA, YSYEKL. The CDR3 nucleotides are TGCGCCAGCAACCACTTGGGGGGAGGGACGGGCTTCTCGAACACCGGGGAGCTGTTTTTT. Protein product: CASNHLGGGTGFSNTGELFF.

The rearrangement uses TRBV28 and TRBJ1-5; 7 nucleotides line up with TRBD1. Germline V CDR1 and CDR2: MDHEN, SYDVKM. The J segment lost 6 bases and the V segment lost 4 bases, leaving 15 bases of the junction unmatched. The CDR3 covers 17 residues. Here the CDR3 DNA reads TGTGCCAGCAGTTGGGCACGGGACAGTCGACAGGTTCAGCCCCAGCATTTT. The encoded protein is CASSWARDSRQVQPQHF. Filled out from reference TRBV28 and TRBJ1-5, the complete variable domain reads DVKVTQSSRYLVKRTGEKVFLECVQDMDHENMFWYRQDPGLGLRLIYFSYDVKMKEKGDIPEGYSVSREKKERFSLILESASTNQTSMYLCASSWARDSRQVQPQHFGDGTRLSIL.

The rearrangement links TRBV11-2 to TRBJ2-5, with D unresolved. Germline V lookup: CDR1 SGHAT, CDR2 FQNNGV. This CDR3 has 12 amino acids. V shed 1 base and J shed 5 bases, with 5 bases lying between them. The CDR3 bases are TGTGCCAGCAGCTTAGGTTGGGAGACCCAGTACTTC. Translated: CASSLGWETQYF. Variable domain in full (rest from reference TRBV11-2 and TRBJ2-5): EAGVAQSPRYKIIEKRQSVAFWCNPISGHATLYWYQQILGQGPKLLIQFQNNGVVDDSQLPKDRFSAERLKGVDSTLKIQPAKLEDSAVYLCASSLGWETQYFGPGTRLLVL.

The rearrangement uses TRBV16 and TRBJ2-7, with D hard to call. The germline V gene encodes CDR1 KGHSY and CDR2 FQNENV. V lost 7 bases to trimming and J lost 0 bases, with 10 bases between them. This CDR3 spans 13 amino acids. In nucleotides, the CDR3 is TGTGCCAGCACTCCGACGGACTCCTACGAGCAGTACTTC. Translated: CASTPTDSYEQYF.

This chain links TRBV15 with TRBJ2-1; 15 bases line up with TRBD2. Germline trimming cut 6 bases from V and 7 bases from J; bases unmatched to any gene: 4. The germline V gene has CDR1 LNHNV and CDR2 YYDKDF (reference sequence). CDR3 length: 15 amino acids. CDR3 sequence (DNA): TGTGCCACCAGTCCCGGGACTAGCGGGGGGAATGAGCAGTTCTTC. Residues: CATSPGTSGGNEQFF.

The chain employs TRBV5-4 and TRBJ2-6; D gene unclear. The V gene lost 4 bases and the J gene lost 1 base, with 12 bases spanning the gap. The CDR3 sequence is 16 residues long. Looked up from germline, CDR1 is SGHNT and CDR2 is YYREEE (reference sequence). CDR3 region: CASSDFSISGANVLTF. DNA of the CDR3: TGTGCCAGCAGCGATTTTAGTATTTCTGGGGCCAACGTCCTGACTTTC.

The rearrangement links TRBV2 to TRBJ2-3, with TRBD1 as a possible D gene (5 bases). This CDR3 is built from 15 residues. Deletions cut 6 bases from V and 2 bases from J, with 15 bases between. Germline values: CDR1 SNHLY, CDR2 FYNNEI. The CDR3: CASRGLASHTDTQYF. The CDR3 nucleotides are TGTGCCAGCAGGGGGCTGGCATCGCACACAGATACGCAGTATTTT.

The rearrangement joins TRBV4-1 to TRBJ2-1; 8 bases fit TRBD2. Germline V gene data show CDR1 as MGHRA and CDR2 as YSYEKL. The CDR3 extends over 18 amino acids. V was pared by 4 bases and J by 9 bases, with 20 bases of the junction left unmatched. CDR3 in amino acids: CASSPPWERESWLSEQFF. In DNA form, the CDR3 reads TGCGCCAGCAGCCCACCCTGGGAGCGGGAGTCGTGGTTGTCTGAGCAGTTCTTC.

V and J are TRBV6-4 and TRBJ2-6; D is unresolved. V lost 5 bases to trimming and J lost 0 bases, with 8 bases between them. This CDR3 is built from 15 residues. From germline, CDR1 is MRHNA and CDR2 SNTAGT. CDR3 residues: CASSPDVSGANVLTF. The CDR3 DNA follows: TGTGCCAGCAGTCCCGATGTCTCTGGGGCCAACGTCCTGACTTTC.

This clone was counted a single time. V is TRBV28 and J is TRBJ2-7; 12 bases map to TRBD2. The V segment lost 7 bases and the J segment 4 bases; nucleotides outside the gene matches: 5. The CDR3 runs to 14 residues. Germline lookup yields CDR1 MDHEN and CDR2 SYDVKM. The CDR3 DNA follows: TGTGCCAGCAACCAACTAGCGGGAGGTTACGAGCAGTACTTC. Amino acid sequence: CASNQLAGGYEQYF.

J is TRBJ2-1 and V is TRBV7-9; 12 positions match TRBD2. CDR1 and CDR2 from the germline V gene are SEHNR and FQNEAQ (reference sequence). V shed 2 bases and J 7 bases; nucleotides not matched to a gene: 6. This CDR3 spans 16 amino acids. DNA for the CDR3: TGTGCCAGCAGCTTAATGACTAGCGGGAGACGGAATGAGCAGTTCTTC. Its translation: CASSLMTSGRRNEQFF.

In its sample, this clone was seen a few times. The V call is TRBV5-1, the J call TRBJ1-1; D is ambiguous. This CDR3 has 15 amino acids. Trimming shortened V by 3 bases and J by 6 bases, and 18 bases separated the two germline ends. Per the germline V gene, CDR1 is SGHRS and CDR2 is YFSETQ. The chain's CDR3 is CASSSTDGPLAEAFF. In nucleotides, the CDR3 is TGCGCCAGCAGCTCAACAGACGGACCACTCGCTGAAGCTTTCTTT. Variable domain in full (rest from reference TRBV5-1 and TRBJ1-1): KAGVTQTPRYLIKTRGQQVTLSCSPISGHRSVSWYQQTPGQGLQFLFEYFSETQRNKGNFPGRFSGRQFSNSRSEMNVSTLELGDSALYLCASSSTDGPLAEAFFGQGTRLTVV.

This rearrangement joins TRBV15 to TRBJ2-7, with no clear D. Germline CDR1 and CDR2: LNHNV and YYDKDF (reference sequence). The ends were cut back, 0 bases at V and 7 bases at J, with 10 bases in the middle. This CDR3 is built from 13 residues. CDR3 amino acids: CATSRDPLREQYF. The CDR3 bases are TGTGCCACCAGCAGAGATCCCCTCCGTGAGCAGTACTTC.

This clone was observed at least ten times. The chain employs TRBV27 and TRBJ2-7; D is possibly TRBD1 or TRBD2 (5 bases each). Germline V gene lookup returns CDR1 MNHEY and CDR2 SMNVEV (reference sequence). The V end was cut by 7 bases, the J end by 6 bases, with 16 bases between. This CDR3 has 13 residues. The CDR3, as DNA: TGTGCCAGCACCCCAGGGACCGGAGGCGAGCAGTACTTC. Its protein is CASTPGTGGEQYF.

The genes are TRBV5-4 and TRBJ2-7; 8 bases map to TRBD2. J lost 3 bases, V lost 4 bases, and 12 bases had no gene match. Germline V gene lookup returns CDR1 SGHNT and CDR2 YYREEE (reference sequence). The CDR3 consists of 16 residues. CDR3 sequence (DNA): TGTGCCAGCAGCGGTAGCGCGGGAGGTCTCTTCTACGAGCAGTACTTC. Residues: CASSGSAGGLFYEQYF.

This clone was counted between two and nine times. The chain recombines TRBV6-5 with TRBJ1-2; D gene ambiguous. This CDR3 region has 12 residues. From germline, CDR1 is MNHEY and CDR2 SVGAGI. The V gene lost 5 bases and the J gene lost 4 bases, with 8 bases spanning the gap. CDR3 residues: CASSKWGYGYTF. In nucleotides, the CDR3 is TGTGCCAGCAGTAAATGGGGCTATGGCTACACCTTC.

This clone counts as medium-sized. CDR3 protein: CASSLHHGTGGLMNTEAFF. As DNA, the CDR3 is TGTGCCAGCAGCCTTCATCATGGGACAGGTGGATTAATGAACACTGAAGCTTTCTTT. The rearrangement uses TRBV21-1 and TRBJ1-1; the listed D gene, TRBD1, was not tested against the DNA. TRBV21-1 is marked as a pseudogene. The CDR3 length is 19 residues.

Of note for this clone: A much larger clone differs from this one at a single base, so this may be a read error. This chain uses TRBV28 with TRBJ2-2; 10 bases line up with TRBD2. The CDR3 runs 17 residues. V was pared by 7 bases and J by 2 bases, with 10 bases of the junction left unmatched. CDR1 is MDHEN and CDR2 is SYDVKM in the germline V gene. CDR3: CASKTTGTSVNTGELFF. The CDR3 coding sequence is TGTGCCAGCAAGACAACCGGGACTAGCGTAAACACCGGGGAGCTGTTTTTT.

The rearrangement uses TRBV7-3 and TRBJ2-3, with 9 bases lining up with TRBD2. Germline V gives CDR1 SGHTA, CDR2 FQGTGA. J was trimmed by 5 bases and V by 2 bases; bases with no gene match: 8. The CDR3 covers 16 residues. The CDR3 spells CASSLGAGGARDTQYF. The CDR3 bases are TGTGCCAGCAGCTTAGGGGCGGGAGGGGCGAGAGATACGCAGTATTTT.